This T cell receptor beta chain was retrieved from a study of early T cells in non-severe SARS-CoV-2 infection. Overall study context: Sequencing input comprised bulk RNA from unsorted whole blood; chain pairing was not available. Findings and limits, study-wide: In VDJdb matching, anti-spike CD8 responses were favored while private and CD4 specificities went missing.

The V gene lost 6 bases and the J gene lost 0 bases, with 15 bases spanning the gap. The CDR3 totals 16 residues. Germline V gives CDR1 MNHEY, CDR2 SVGAGI. About this clonotype itself: Its antigen remains unknown.

Molecules of cDNA were individually given unique molecular identifiers that were attached to them. TCRdb fed the 5' RACE reads into MiXCR, producing one record per CDR3 protein. The sample lists 35,000 to 40,000 distinct CDR3 sequences; about 5% were seen once. Sequencing was carried out using whole blood. This receptor was obtained from an adult who was a healthcare worker with PCR-confirmed SARS-CoV-2 infection or an uninfected control (not recorded which). V usage is TRBV6-5 and J usage is TRBJ2-1; D is undetermined. DNA of the CDR3: TGTGCCAGCAGACCCACGGATTTCAGCTCCTACAATGAGCAGTTCTTC. Residues: CASRPTDFSSYNEQFF.